The 18 T cell receptor beta chains given below trace back to one sample, sequenced in a study of T cells in Graves' hyperthyroidism and ophthalmopathy. The CDR3 regions of TCR beta were amplified from RNA transcripts. The HTBI primer set was used in a first-round RT-PCR of the TCR CDR3. TCRdb used MiXCR to reprocess the multiplex PCR reads, holding one entry per CDR3 protein. The sample consists of a few hundred thousand distinct CDR3 sequences, 15% to 19% of them appearing once. What was sequenced was blood. Receptors were obtained from a woman in her twenties or thirties with Graves' hyperthyroidism.

The chain uses TRBV7-9 and TRBJ2-3; D ambiguous. The V gene lost 2 bases and the J gene lost 0 bases, with 9 bases spanning the gap. The CDR3 totals 15 residues. Germline V CDR1 and CDR2: SEHNR, FQNEAQ (reference sequence). The CDR3 loop reads CASSLIPSSTDTQYF. The CDR3 region has the DNA TGTGCCAGCAGCTTAATTCCTTCTAGCACAGATACGCAGTATTTT. Full variable domain (rest looked up from reference TRBV7-9 and TRBJ2-3): DTGVSQNPRHKITKRGQNVTFRCDPISEHNRLYWYRQTLGQGPEFLTYFQNEAQLEKSRLLSDRFSAERPKGSFSTLEIQRTEQGDSAMYLCASSLIPSSTDTQYFGPGTRLTVL.

This clonotype was seen many times. The V call is TRBV24-1, the J call TRBJ2-5; a possible D gene is TRBD1 (6 bases). CDR3 length: 19 amino acids. Germline CDR1 reads KGHDR; CDR2 reads SFDVKD. Trimming removed 12 bases at V and 3 bases at J, with 34 bases between. The CDR3 loop is CAAMEGTTTAALREETQYF. DNA of the CDR3: TGTGCCGCAATGGAAGGGACAACAACCGCGGCCCTTCGGGAAGAGACCCAGTACTTC.

This clonotype was seen more than once but under ten times. The chain recombines TRBV7-9 with TRBJ2-7, with D maybe TRBD2 (5 bases). The germline V gene encodes CDR1 SEHNR and CDR2 FQNEAQ (reference sequence). V gave up 3 bases and J gave up 3 bases, with 18 bases separating them. The CDR3 extends over 16 amino acids. CDR3 residues: CASSFFGVTDSYEQYF. CDR3 bases: TGTGCCAGCAGCTTCTTCGGGGTTACAGATAGCTACGAGCAGTACTTC.

Only a few counts were recorded for this clonotype. The chain carries TRBV19 and TRBJ1-1, with a tentative D call TRBD1 (6 bases). CDR3 length: 13 residues. Between the trimmed V and J ends, which lost 3 bases and 6 bases, there was a span of 11 bases. Per the germline V gene, CDR1 is LNHDA and CDR2 is SQIVND (reference sequence). The CDR3: CASSMSSGAEAFF. DNA for the CDR3: TGTGCCAGTAGTATGTCATCAGGGGCTGAAGCTTTCTTT.

In the case of this clonotype: This clone may be a read error of a much larger clone one base away. This sequence joins TRBV6-1 and TRBJ2-1, with D maybe TRBD2 (5 bases). Germline V gene data show CDR1 as MNHNS and CDR2 as SASEGT. CDR3 size: 14 residues. CDR3 in amino acids: CASSGGRSYNERFF. The CDR3 region has the DNA TGTGCCAGCAGTGGCGGGCGCTCCTACAATGAGCGGTTCTTC.

This clonotype appeared many times. This chain connects TRBV6-2 or TRBV6-3 to TRBJ2-1; D may be TRBD1 (6 bases). Germline CDR1 and CDR2: MNHEY and SVGEGT. Trimming removed 7 bases at V and 5 bases at J, with 21 bases between. CDR3 length: 16 residues. The CDR3 DNA sequence: TGTGCCAGCAACCCCGAGGGTGGGGGCGACAACAATGAGCAGTTCTTC. It is translated as CASNPEGGGDNNEQFF.

The chain couples TRBV19 to TRBJ2-6; unclear D gene. V was trimmed by 5 bases and J by 2 bases, leaving 10 bases between them. From germline, CDR1 is LNHDA and CDR2 SQIVND (reference sequence). This CDR3 contains 15 residues. CDR3 region: CASSSRAAGANVLTF. CDR3 DNA sequence: TGTGCCAGTAGTTCCCGGGCCGCTGGGGCCAACGTCCTGACTTTC.

In its sample, this clonotype was seen a few times. This rearrangement joins TRBV27 to TRBJ1-4; D ambiguous. The CDR3 consists of 15 residues. With 5 bases removed from V and 3 bases from J, the gap between germline ends came to 13 bases. CDR1 is MNHEY, CDR2 SMNVEV, per germline (reference sequence). The CDR3 coding sequence is TGTGCCAGCAGTCCCCAATCGGGTCCTAATGAAAAACTGTTTTTT. This encodes CASSPQSGPNEKLFF.

This clonotype was detected many times. This chain uses TRBV11-2 with TRBJ1-5; TRBD1 might be the D (6 bases). Germline V gene lookup returns CDR1 SGHAT and CDR2 FQNNGV. The CDR3 totals 17 residues. With 1 base removed from V and 3 bases from J, the gap between germline ends came to 16 bases. CDR3 loop: CASSLGYGRGSNQPQHF. In DNA, the CDR3 is TGTGCCAGCAGCTTAGGATATGGCAGGGGTTCCAATCAGCCCCAGCATTTT. Full variable domain (outside the CDR3, taken from reference TRBV11-2 and TRBJ1-5): EAGVAQSPRYKIIEKRQSVAFWCNPISGHATLYWYQQILGQGPKLLIQFQNNGVVDDSQLPKDRFSAERLKGVDSTLKIQPAKLEDSAVYLCASSLGYGRGSNQPQHFGDGTRLSIL.

This clonotype came up many times. The rearrangement uses TRBV28 and TRBJ2-1; the D gene is possibly TRBD1 (7 bases). V lost 6 bases and J lost 7, with 28 bases in between. The CDR3 spans 18 residues. Germline CDR1 reads MDHEN; CDR2 reads SYDVKM. CDR3 amino acids: CASSNSRTGGGLGNEQFF. The CDR3, as DNA: TGTGCCAGCAGCAACTCCCGGACAGGCGGAGGGCTCGGGAATGAGCAGTTCTTC.

The chain joins TRBV6-1 to TRBJ2-3; 12 bases align to TRBD2. The V gene end was trimmed by 9 bases and the J gene end by 4 bases; junction bases not matched to a gene: 20. The germline V gene has CDR1 MNHNS and CDR2 SASEGT. The CDR3 contains 19 residues. CDR3 nucleotides: TGTGCCAGGGAAGAAGGTAGTGTCGATAGACTAGCGGGAGCAGATACGCAGTATTTT. Translation gives CAREEGSVDRLAGADTQYF.

This clonotype appeared a few times. This chain connects TRBV6-1 to TRBJ2-3, with 13 bases lining up with TRBD2. V shed 3 bases, J shed 4 bases, and the junction held 10 bases outside the gene matches. Per germline, CDR1 MNHNS and CDR2 SASEGT. The CDR3 consists of 18 residues. CDR3 bases: TGTGCCAGCAGTGACCTAGGACTAGCGGGAGAAGGGGCAGATACGCAGTATTTT. Its translation: CASSDLGLAGEGADTQYF.

This rearrangement joins TRBV20-1 to TRBJ2-5; 8 bases agree with TRBD2. CDR1 is DFQATT, CDR2 SNEGSKA, per germline (reference sequence). The V segment lost 3 bases and the J segment 4 bases; nucleotides outside the gene matches: 16. This CDR3 has 17 amino acids. CDR3 DNA sequence: TGCAGTGCTAGCATAGCGGGGTTGAGTAGAGGGGCAGAGACCCAGTACTTC. This encodes CSASIAGLSRGAETQYF.

This clonotype was picked up many times. The chain joins TRBV3-1 to TRBJ2-3; 9 bases agree with TRBD2. Trimming cost V 0 bases and J 4 bases; bases outside gene matches: 8. The CDR3 is 17 residues long. Germline V lookup: CDR1 LGHDT, CDR2 YNNKEL (reference sequence). CDR3 protein: CASSQESGGRASDTQYF. Here the CDR3 DNA reads TGTGCCAGCAGCCAAGAGTCTGGCGGGAGGGCCTCAGATACGCAGTATTTT.

This clonotype was seen more than once but under ten times. The rearrangement links TRBV5-6 to TRBJ2-7; D is ambiguous. Germline CDR1 and CDR2: SGHDT and YYEEEE. The CDR3 covers 14 residues. V was clipped by 0 bases and J by 2 bases, with 9 bases between them. CDR3 region: CASSLGATPYEQYF. CDR3 DNA sequence: TGTGCCAGCAGCTTGGGTGCTACTCCCTACGAGCAGTACTTC.

The chain uses TRBV14 and TRBJ2-6, with D hard to call. This CDR3 comprises 14 residues. Germline V gene lookup returns CDR1 SGHDN and CDR2 FVKESK. The germline V and J ends were trimmed by 3 bases and 2 bases, with 5 bases remaining between them. CDR3 coding DNA: TGTGCCAGCAGCCATATAGCTGGGGCCAACGTCCTGACTTTC. Its translation is CASSHIAGANVLTF.

Ten or more counts support this clonotype. The chain recombines TRBV29-1 with TRBJ2-3, with D perhaps matching TRBD2 (5 bases). Germline V lookup: CDR1 SQVTM, CDR2 ANQGSEA. There are 15 residues in the CDR3. V was trimmed by 1 base and J by 2 bases, leaving 13 bases between them. The CDR3 nucleotides read TGCAGCGTTGAAGGGAGCGGCGGGTACACAGATACGCAGTATTTT. This translates into CSVEGSGGYTDTQYF.

This clonotype showed up just a few times. The rearrangement links TRBV11-2 to TRBJ2-1; D gene uncertain. Germline V gene lookup returns CDR1 SGHAT and CDR2 FQNNGV. Trimming stripped 5 bases from V and 4 bases from J, with 15 bases between. The CDR3 spans 15 residues. The CDR3 DNA is TGTGCCAGCAGCCAAGTCAGTTCGCGGTACAATGAGCAGTTCTTC. This codes for CASSQVSSRYNEQFF.